Listed here are 7 T cell receptor beta chains from one sample, sequenced in a study of cytomegalovirus exposure and HLA in healthy donors. Primers included in the PCR were 60 Vbeta and 13 Jbeta primers. Here immunoSEQ multiplex PCR was the method, and the copy in TCRdb shows in-frame clones only, minus some. The sample carries 95,000 to 100,000 clones, 70% to 80% recorded once. Sequences were obtained from PBMCs. These receptors came from a female donor in good health and CMV-seronegative.

The table lists this clone with a few counts. Germline and junction disagree at one end, which may indicate a read error. The chain combines TRBV10-3 with TRBJ2-5; weak D call: TRBD2 (6 bases). The CDR3 runs to 14 residues. Germline assignment: CDR1 ENHRY and CDR2 SYGVKD. Here the CDR3 reads CAISETLAQGTQYF. DNA for the CDR3: TGTGCCATCAGTGAGACGCTAGCGCAAGGGACCCAGTACTTC.

The table lists this clone with a count of one. The rearrangement joins TRBV6-5 to TRBJ1-1; D is possibly TRBD1 (6 bases). The V gene's germline CDR1 is MNHEY and CDR2 SVGAGI. V lost 7 bases and J lost 7, with 19 bases in between. The CDR3 totals 14 residues. The CDR3: CASKRGGLYSEAFF. The CDR3 DNA follows: TGTGCCAGCAAAAGGGGGGGTTTATACAGTGAAGCTTTCTTT.

The CDR3 is CASSPPGRGGQPQHF. The DNA of the CDR3 is TGTGCCAGCTCACCGCCTGGGAGGGGGGGTCAGCCCCAGCATTTT. This sequence joins TRBV18 and TRBJ1-5, with TRBD1 as a possible D gene (6 bases). CDR1 KGHSH and CDR2 LQKENI come from the germline V gene. The germline V and J ends were trimmed by 3 bases and 6 bases, with 15 bases remaining between them. The length of the CDR3 is 15 residues.

The V call is TRBV5-1, the J call TRBJ2-3; TRBD2 matches at 8 bases. The V and J ends lost 0 bases and 7 bases, in that order; junction bases with no gene match: 10. The CDR3 has 16 residues. Germline CDR1 SGHRS, CDR2 YFSETQ. The CDR3 region has the DNA TGCGCCAGCAGCTTGGCATTCGGCGGGGGGTGGAATACGCAGTATTTT. Amino acids: CASSLAFGGGWNTQYF. Drawing the rest from reference TRBV5-1 and TRBJ2-3, the complete variable domain is KAGVTQTPRYLIKTRGQQVTLSCSPISGHRSVSWYQQTPGQGLQFLFEYFSETQRNKGNFPGRFSGRQFSNSRSEMNVSTLELGDSALYLCASSLAFGGGWNTQYFGPGTRLTVL.

The chain uses TRBV6-5 and TRBJ1-3, with 9 nucleotides matching TRBD1. V was clipped by 2 bases and J by 1 base; unmatched bases: 0. Germline V gives CDR1 MNHEY, CDR2 SVGAGI. The CDR3 sequence is 15 residues long. The CDR3 sequence is CASSYDRGSGNTIYF. The CDR3 DNA follows: TGTGCCAGCAGTTACGACAGGGGGTCTGGAAACACCATATATTTT.

The gene calls are TRBV29-1 and TRBJ1-1; perhaps TRBD1 as D (5 bases). V lost 6 bases to trimming and J lost 6 bases, with 20 bases between them. Germline-derived CDR1 and CDR2 are SQVTM and ANQGSEA. CDR3 length: 14 amino acids. CDR3 sequence reads: CSVSATVEGAEAFF. As DNA, the CDR3 is TGCAGCGTATCGGCAACAGTTGAAGGGGCTGAAGCTTTCTTT.

This clone was seen only a few times. CDR3 protein: CASSQEEGRESGYTF. Here the CDR3 DNA reads TGCGCCAGCAGCCAAGAAGAAGGGAGAGAAAGTGGCTACACCTTC. The genes are TRBV4-3 and TRBJ1-2; D is unresolved. Germline lookup yields CDR1 LGHNA and CDR2 YSLEER. V lost 0 bases to trimming and J lost 7 bases, with 15 bases between them. CDR3 length equals 15 residues.